The rows below give T cell receptor beta chains drawn from one sample of a study of CD8 T cells in ankylosing spondylitis. MiXCR was run by TCRdb on the 5' RACE reads, yielding one entry per CDR3 protein. The sample lists over 600,000 distinct CDR3 sequences, around 20% seen once, with roughly a fifth in the top ten. The source material was blood, either unsorted or a sorted T cell fraction (not recorded which). Receptors were obtained from a male donor with ankylosing spondylitis. CDR3s include the opening cysteine and the closing phenylalanine or tryptophan. Each record gives: J gene, V gene, D gene, clone size, CDR3 DNA, CDR3 protein. D genes are given only for firm matches. Not all rows give a size; the values are once, few, many and, for expanded clones, a class.

j_gene: TRBJ2-7; v_gene: TRBV5-1; d_gene: NA; abundance: NA; CDR3nt: TGCGCCAGCAGCTTTGAAGGGAGAGAGCAGTACTTC; CDR3aa: CASSFEGREQYF
j_gene: TRBJ2-1; v_gene: TRBV6-2/TRBV6-3; d_gene: TRBD2; abundance: few; CDR3nt: TGTGCCAGCACTAAACTAGCGTCGGACAATGAGCAGTTCTTC; CDR3aa: CASTKLASDNEQFF
j_gene: TRBJ1-6; v_gene: TRBV6-1; d_gene: TRBD1; abundance: NA; CDR3nt: TGTGCCAGCAGTGAACACAGGGGCGATTCACCCCTCCACTTT; CDR3aa: CASSEHRGDSPLHF
j_gene: TRBJ1-1; v_gene: TRBV10-3; d_gene: TRBD1; abundance: NA; CDR3nt: TGTGCCATCAGCAGGGACAGGAACACTGAAGCTTTCTTT; CDR3aa: CAISRDRNTEAFF
j_gene: TRBJ2-2; v_gene: TRBV6-1; d_gene: TRBD1; abundance: NA; CDR3nt: TGTGCCAGCAGCACGGACAGGCCAAACACCGGGGAGCTGTTTTTT; CDR3aa: CASSTDRPNTGELFF
j_gene: TRBJ2-7; v_gene: TRBV4-1; d_gene: NA; abundance: NA; CDR3nt: TGCGCCAGCAGCCCCCGGGCCTACGAGCAGTACTTC; CDR3aa: CASSPRAYEQYF
j_gene: TRBJ1-2; v_gene: TRBV9; d_gene: TRBD1; abundance: few; CDR3nt: TGTGCCAGCAGCGTAGAAGGGACAGGGGGCTATGGCTACACCTTC; CDR3aa: CASSVEGTGGYGYTF
j_gene: TRBJ2-1; v_gene: TRBV12-3/TRBV12-4; d_gene: NA; abundance: NA; CDR3nt: TGTGCCAGCGGGGAGTACGATGAGCAGTTCTTC; CDR3aa: CASGEYDEQFF
j_gene: TRBJ2-5; v_gene: TRBV12-3/TRBV12-4; d_gene: TRBD1; abundance: NA; CDR3nt: TGTGCCAGCAGTTTCGGGACACCAGGGGGAGAGACCCAGTACTTC; CDR3aa: CASSFGTPGGETQYF
j_gene: TRBJ1-1; v_gene: TRBV6-5; d_gene: NA; abundance: NA; CDR3nt: TGTGCCAGCACCTACTCGGCCATTTCTGAAGCTTTCTTT; CDR3aa: CASTYSAISEAFF
j_gene: TRBJ2-7; v_gene: TRBV12-3/TRBV12-4; d_gene: NA; abundance: many; CDR3nt: TGTGCCAGCAGTTTAGGTGCGGGGCCCTACGAGCAGTACTTC; CDR3aa: CASSLGAGPYEQYF
j_gene: TRBJ2-1; v_gene: TRBV29-1; d_gene: NA; abundance: few; CDR3nt: TGCAGCGTTGATGAAGGGAAAGGGATGAATGAGCAGTTCTTC; CDR3aa: CSVDEGKGMNEQFF
j_gene: TRBJ2-7; v_gene: TRBV28; d_gene: TRBD2; abundance: NA; CDR3nt: TGTGCCAGCAGCTCCGCGGGGGGCAGGGACTACGAGCAGTACTTC; CDR3aa: CASSSAGGRDYEQYF
j_gene: TRBJ2-7; v_gene: TRBV5-1; d_gene: TRBD2; abundance: many; CDR3nt: TGCGCCAGCAGCTTGGAACTAGCGGAGACCTACGAGCAGTACTTC; CDR3aa: CASSLELAETYEQYF
j_gene: TRBJ1-4; v_gene: TRBV4-2; d_gene: TRBD1; abundance: NA; CDR3nt: TGTGCCAGCAGCCACCCCCCGGGACAGGGGGCCGCTAATGAAAAACTGTTTTTT; CDR3aa: CASSHPPGQGAANEKLFF
j_gene: TRBJ2-5; v_gene: TRBV5-1; d_gene: NA; abundance: NA; CDR3nt: TGCGCCAGCGGCTTGGTGGTAGGAGGAGAGACCCAGTACTTC; CDR3aa: CASGLVVGGETQYF
j_gene: TRBJ2-3; v_gene: TRBV29-1; d_gene: TRBD2; abundance: NA; CDR3nt: TGCAGCGTATACAGAATAGGGCGGGAGGGCGCAGATACGCAGTATTTT; CDR3aa: CSVYRIGREGADTQYF
j_gene: TRBJ2-1; v_gene: TRBV7-6; d_gene: TRBD2; abundance: NA; CDR3nt: TGTGCCAGCAGCCAGGTTATAGCGGGAGTGGTTGAGCAGTTCTTC; CDR3aa: CASSQVIAGVVEQFF
j_gene: TRBJ2-4; v_gene: TRBV7-2; d_gene: NA; abundance: NA; CDR3nt: TGTGCCAGCAGCTCCGGGACCCTGGGACACATTCAGTACTTC; CDR3aa: CASSSGTLGHIQYF
j_gene: TRBJ1-2; v_gene: TRBV12-3/TRBV12-4; d_gene: NA; abundance: few; CDR3nt: TGTGCCAGCAGTTACACAGACAGCGCCTATGGCTACACCTTC; CDR3aa: CASSYTDSAYGYTF
j_gene: TRBJ2-1; v_gene: TRBV6-1; d_gene: TRBD1; abundance: NA; CDR3nt: TGTGCCAGCGAACTGACGACAGGGGCGAGTGAGCAGTTCTTC; CDR3aa: CASELTTGASEQFF
j_gene: TRBJ2-3; v_gene: TRBV7-2; d_gene: NA; abundance: NA; CDR3nt: TGTGCCAGCACTTGGGAGATTAGCACAGATACGCAGTATTTT; CDR3aa: CASTWEISTDTQYF
j_gene: TRBJ1-2; v_gene: TRBV12-3/TRBV12-4; d_gene: NA; abundance: NA; CDR3nt: TGTGCCAGCAGTTTGATTCTCGGCGATGGCTACACCTTC; CDR3aa: CASSLILGDGYTF
j_gene: TRBJ2-5; v_gene: TRBV20-1; d_gene: NA; abundance: few; CDR3nt: TGCAGTGCTAGAGGTGCGCCGAGGACCCAAGAGACCCAGTACTTC; CDR3aa: CSARGAPRTQETQYF
j_gene: TRBJ1-6; v_gene: TRBV28; d_gene: NA; abundance: NA; CDR3nt: TGTGCCAGCAGTCAGTTGACTTACAACTTCAAGGATAATTCACCCCTCCACTTT; CDR3aa: CASSQLTYNFKDNSPLHF
j_gene: TRBJ1-2; v_gene: TRBV7-6; d_gene: NA; abundance: few; CDR3nt: TGTGCCAGCAGCTCAGACACCTCTTTGGGCTACACCTTC; CDR3aa: CASSSDTSLGYTF
j_gene: TRBJ1-1; v_gene: TRBV20-1; d_gene: NA; abundance: NA; CDR3nt: TGCAGTGCTAGAGGGACATGGAACACTGAAGCTTTCTTT; CDR3aa: CSARGTWNTEAFF
j_gene: TRBJ2-2; v_gene: TRBV12-3/TRBV12-4; d_gene: NA; abundance: NA; CDR3nt: TGTGCCAGCAGCGACCGGGAAAACACCGGGGAGCTGTTTTTT; CDR3aa: CASSDRENTGELFF
j_gene: TRBJ1-3; v_gene: TRBV6-1; d_gene: NA; abundance: NA; CDR3nt: TGTGCCAGCAGTCAACCCCCCGCTGTGCGGGGCGGAAACACCATATATTTT; CDR3aa: CASSQPPAVRGGNTIYF
j_gene: TRBJ2-4; v_gene: TRBV5-1; d_gene: NA; abundance: few; CDR3nt: TGCGCCAGCAGCTTGGCCGGTATAGCAGGAGCCAAAAACATTCAGTACTTC; CDR3aa: CASSLAGIAGAKNIQYF
j_gene: TRBJ2-4; v_gene: TRBV12-3/TRBV12-4; d_gene: NA; abundance: many; CDR3nt: TGTGCCAGCAGTCCTTACAGGGATGCCAAAAACATTCAGTACTTC; CDR3aa: CASSPYRDAKNIQYF
j_gene: TRBJ1-3; v_gene: TRBV7-9; d_gene: NA; abundance: NA; CDR3nt: TGTGCCAGCAGCTTATTGACCGGGGGAAGCTCTGGAAACACCATATATTTT; CDR3aa: CASSLLTGGSSGNTIYF
j_gene: TRBJ2-7; v_gene: TRBV7-9; d_gene: NA; abundance: few; CDR3nt: TGTGCCAGCAGCCCTCGTTCACGGGAGCAGTACTTC; CDR3aa: CASSPRSREQYF
j_gene: TRBJ2-1; v_gene: TRBV2; d_gene: TRBD2; abundance: many; CDR3nt: TGTGCCAGCAGTCGGACTAGCGGGGCCACCTACAATGAGCAGTTCTTC; CDR3aa: CASSRTSGATYNEQFF
j_gene: TRBJ2-7; v_gene: TRBV20-1; d_gene: TRBD2; abundance: NA; CDR3nt: TGCAGTTCACCCCGGTGGGATAGCGGGACAAGGAGCTCCTACGAGCAGTACTTC; CDR3aa: CSSPRWDSGTRSSYEQYF
j_gene: TRBJ2-1; v_gene: TRBV28; d_gene: NA; abundance: few; CDR3nt: TGTGCCAGCAATCAGGGCCCCGAGCGGGAGTTCTTC; CDR3aa: CASNQGPEREFF
j_gene: TRBJ2-1; v_gene: TRBV29-1; d_gene: TRBD2; abundance: NA; CDR3nt: TGCAGCGTTGGGGCTAGCGGGGCCAGTCAGTTCTTC; CDR3aa: CSVGASGASQFF
j_gene: TRBJ2-1; v_gene: TRBV24-1; d_gene: TRBD1; abundance: few; CDR3nt: TGTGCCACCACAACGACAGGGAGTCCCTACAATGAGCAGTTCTTC; CDR3aa: CATTTTGSPYNEQFF
j_gene: TRBJ2-1; v_gene: TRBV14; d_gene: NA; abundance: NA; CDR3nt: TGTGCCAGCAGCCAACAAGCCTACAATGAGCAGTTCTTC; CDR3aa: CASSQQAYNEQFF
j_gene: TRBJ2-2; v_gene: TRBV11-2; d_gene: NA; abundance: few; CDR3nt: TGTGCCAGCAGCTTAAGTACCCGGAAGAACACCGGGGAGCTGTTTTTT; CDR3aa: CASSLSTRKNTGELFF
j_gene: TRBJ1-2; v_gene: TRBV5-1; d_gene: TRBD1; abundance: NA; CDR3nt: TGCGCCAGCAGCTCCCGGGACAGGGGCTACGGTGGCTACACCTTC; CDR3aa: CASSSRDRGYGGYTF
j_gene: TRBJ2-1; v_gene: TRBV7-9; d_gene: NA; abundance: few; CDR3nt: TGTGCCAGCAGCTTAGATGGTGTAGGGGGGCAGTTCTTC; CDR3aa: CASSLDGVGGQFF
j_gene: TRBJ1-2; v_gene: TRBV25-1; d_gene: NA; abundance: NA; CDR3nt: TGTGCCAGCAGTGACGGGGGAAATGGCTACACCTTC; CDR3aa: CASSDGGNGYTF
j_gene: TRBJ2-7; v_gene: TRBV5-5; d_gene: NA; abundance: few; CDR3nt: TGTGCCAGCAGCTTAACAGAGACAGTAGCCTACGAGCAGTACTTC; CDR3aa: CASSLTETVAYEQYF
j_gene: TRBJ2-3; v_gene: TRBV7-9; d_gene: TRBD2; abundance: NA; CDR3nt: TGTGCCAGCAGCCAAACTAGCGGGATAGGGGGTACGCAGTATTTT; CDR3aa: CASSQTSGIGGTQYF
j_gene: TRBJ2-1; v_gene: TRBV3-1; d_gene: TRBD2; abundance: NA; CDR3nt: TGTGCCAGCAGCCAAGACGGGGGACTAGCGGATGAGCAGTTCTTC; CDR3aa: CASSQDGGLADEQFF
j_gene: TRBJ2-5; v_gene: TRBV12-3/TRBV12-4; d_gene: NA; abundance: NA; CDR3nt: TGTGCCAGCAGCCTGGGACGGCCCCAAGAGACCCAGTACTTC; CDR3aa: CASSLGRPQETQYF
j_gene: TRBJ2-1; v_gene: TRBV9; d_gene: NA; abundance: many; CDR3nt: TGTGCCAGCAGCGTTATCGGGACGGTCTTTAATGAGCAGTTCTTC; CDR3aa: CASSVIGTVFNEQFF
j_gene: TRBJ2-7; v_gene: TRBV28; d_gene: TRBD2; abundance: many; CDR3nt: TGTGCCAGCAGTCCACCGGGGGGAAGGGGTCCCACCTACGAGCAGTACTTC; CDR3aa: CASSPPGGRGPTYEQYF
j_gene: TRBJ1-4; v_gene: TRBV5-1; d_gene: TRBD1; abundance: few; CDR3nt: TGCGCCAGCAGCTTGGACAGGGGGCGAACTAATGAAAAACTGTTTTTT; CDR3aa: CASSLDRGRTNEKLFF
j_gene: TRBJ2-5; v_gene: TRBV2; d_gene: TRBD2; abundance: NA; CDR3nt: TGTGCCAGCAGTCGGGGGGGCCAGTACTTC; CDR3aa: CASSRGGQYF
j_gene: TRBJ2-4; v_gene: TRBV30; d_gene: NA; abundance: few; CDR3nt: TGTGCCTGGAGTGTACTGATGGGAGAGGCCATTCAGTACTTC; CDR3aa: CAWSVLMGEAIQYF
j_gene: TRBJ2-7; v_gene: TRBV5-1; d_gene: TRBD1; abundance: few; CDR3nt: TGCGCCAGCAGCTTGGCCAAGCAGGGGGTTTATCAGCAGTACTTC; CDR3aa: CASSLAKQGVYQQYF
j_gene: TRBJ2-1; v_gene: TRBV12-3/TRBV12-4; d_gene: NA; abundance: NA; CDR3nt: TGTGCCAGCAGTAAAACTCCGGGCACGTTCGATGAGCAGTTCTTC; CDR3aa: CASSKTPGTFDEQFF
j_gene: TRBJ2-3; v_gene: TRBV5-5; d_gene: NA; abundance: few; CDR3nt: TGTGCCAGCAGCCCAATACAGGGAAGTCGCACAGATACGCAGTATTTT; CDR3aa: CASSPIQGSRTDTQYF